The clone carrying this T cell receptor (beta chain) was recorded once. Its target is unknown. TCRdb's table, derived via immunoSEQ multiplex PCR, lists solely in-frame clones and lacks some. The repertoire holds hundreds of thousands of clones, roughly four fifths seen once, with more than 10% in the top ten. The entry originates in a study of shared clonotypes between healthy human individuals. The study's findings and limits: In this cohort, only blood was sampled, and tissue repertoires likely differ.

Deletions cut 0 bases from V and 7 bases from J, with 6 bases between. This CDR3 has 12 residues. Germline V gives CDR1 LNHNV, CDR2 YYDKDF (reference sequence). Material: PBMCs. The receptor's source is a woman in her thirties or forties in good health. Some clones in this sample may be carry-over from other donors' samples. The chain carries TRBV15 and TRBJ1-2; no definite D call. CDR3 DNA: TGTGCCACCAGCAGAGATTCCGGTGGCTACACCTTC. It encodes CATSRDSGGYTF. Combining the CDR3 with reference TRBV15 and TRBJ1-2 gives the whole variable domain DAMVIQNPRYQVTQFGKPVTLSCSQTLNHNVMYWYQQKSSQAPKLLFHYYDKDFNNEADTPDNFQSRRPNTSFCFLDIRSPGLGDTAMYLCATSRDSGGYTFGSGTRLTVV.